These 8 T cell receptor beta chains were sequenced from one sample in a study of T cell changes during pregnancy in multiple sclerosis. Measured with immunoSEQ multiplex PCR; TCRdb has only the in-frame clones, and not every one. This table holds roughly 89,000 clones, about 93% found once. The material sequenced was peripheral blood, taken after pregnancy. The receptors derive from a female donor in good health, enrolled as a control in a pregnancy study.

This clone has only one observation. The chain carries TRBV18 and TRBJ2-7, with D possibly being TRBD1 (7 bases). Germline V gene sequence: CDR1 KGHSH, CDR2 LQKENI. This CDR3 comprises 14 residues. V lost 6 bases to trimming and J lost 0 bases, with 12 bases between them. CDR3 amino acids: CASSRRGDSYEQYF. CDR3 nucleotide sequence: TGTGCCAGCTCCCGCAGGGGGGACTCCTACGAGCAGTACTTC.

The chain couples TRBV2 to TRBJ2-7; D may be TRBD1 (6 bases). CDR1 is SNHLY and CDR2 is FYNNEI in the germline V gene. The V gene lost 3 bases and the J gene lost 0 bases, with 12 bases spanning the gap. This CDR3 contains 15 residues. CDR3 sequence (DNA): TGTGCCAGCAGTGAGGGGGACACACACTCCTACGAGCAGTACTTC. Protein product: CASSEGDTHSYEQYF.

The chain recombines TRBV4-1 with TRBJ2-5; 8 bases line up with TRBD2. Germline CDR1 reads MGHRA; CDR2 reads YSYEKL. The V segment lost 3 bases and the J segment 5 bases; nucleotides outside the gene matches: 14. The CDR3 contains 17 residues. DNA for the CDR3: TGCGCCAGCAGCCAGCTCGGGAGGGGGTCGCTTAAGGAGACCCAGTACTTC. This encodes CASSQLGRGSLKETQYF.

A few counts support this clone. J is TRBJ1-1 and V is TRBV9; a possible D gene is TRBD1 (5 bases). Trimming took off 2 bases at V and 1 base at J, with 9 bases between the two ends. This CDR3 has 14 residues. The germline V gene encodes CDR1 SGDLS and CDR2 YYNGEE. CDR3 DNA: TGTGCCAGCAGCGTCGGGACTGGGAACACTGAAGCTTTCTTT. Translated, it gives CASSVGTGNTEAFF. Complete variable domain (other parts from reference TRBV9 and TRBJ1-1): DSGVTQTPKHLITATGQRVTLRCSPRSGDLSVYWYQQSLDQGLQFLIQYYNGEERAKGNILERFSAQQFPDLHSELNLSSLELGDSALYFCASSVGTGNTEAFFGQGTRLTVV.

V and J are TRBV6-5 and TRBJ2-2, with 9 bases matching TRBD2. The CDR3 loop spans 13 amino acids. The trim removed 6 bases at V and 13 bases at J, leaving 9 bases unmatched. The germline V gene has CDR1 MNHEY and CDR2 SVGAGI. This CDR3 is CASSVSGSGLLFF. CDR3 nucleotide sequence: TGTGCCAGCAGCGTTAGCGGGAGTGGTTTGCTGTTTTTT.

The chain recombines TRBV5-1 with TRBJ2-5; TRBD1 is a possible D gene (6 bases). Trimming took off 4 bases at V and 4 bases at J, with 17 bases between the two ends. The CDR3 is 15 residues long. From germline, CDR1 is SGHRS and CDR2 YFSETQ. The CDR3 region has the DNA TGCGCCAGCAGCCCTATCCAGGGGACCCGAGAGACCCAGTACTTC. Amino acids: CASSPIQGTRETQYF. The full variable domain, completed using reference TRBV5-1 and TRBJ2-5, is KAGVTQTPRYLIKTRGQQVTLSCSPISGHRSVSWYQQTPGQGLQFLFEYFSETQRNKGNFPGRFSGRQFSNSRSEMNVSTLELGDSALYLCASSPIQGTRETQYFGPGTRLLVL.

This chain links TRBV4-1 with TRBJ2-7; 9 bases line up with TRBD2. V dropped 1 base and J dropped 2; count of bases not matched to a gene: 9. Germline lookup yields CDR1 MGHRA and CDR2 YSYEKL. There are 17 residues in the CDR3. As DNA, the CDR3 is TGCGCCAGCAGCCAAGGTAGCGGGAGAATACCTACCTACGAGCAGTACTTC. Translation gives CASSQGSGRIPTYEQYF.

The V call is TRBV28, the J call TRBJ2-2, with D maybe TRBD2 (5 bases). The germline gives CDR1 MDHEN, CDR2 SYDVKM. Trimming took 2 bases from V and 1 from J, leaving 8 bases between them. This CDR3 has 15 residues. DNA for the CDR3: TGTGCCAGCAGTTTAAGCGGCTTGAACACCGGGGAGCTGTTTTTT. It yields the protein CASSLSGLNTGELFF.